The 24 T cell receptor beta chains below come from one sample, sequenced in a study of post-analysis software for immune sequencing data. Which antigens these TCRs recognize remains unknown. The TCR beta cDNA libraries carried unique molecular identifiers. A single record per CDR3 protein comes from TCRdb applying MiXCR to the PCR reads. The data contain more than 350,000 distinct CDR3 sequences, about 39% of them singletons. Notes on the study in general: Elevated frequency relative to controls characterized a handful of TRBV segments in patients, TRBV5-6, TRBV5-1 and TRBV20-1 among them.

Sequenced: blood. The receptors shown here come from a girl aged 2-10 years with multiple sclerosis.

This clonotype occurred a few times. The chain recombines TRBV6-6 with TRBJ1-1, with 8 bases matching TRBD1. Per germline, CDR1 MNHNY and CDR2 SVGAGI (reference sequence). The V and J ends lost 2 bases and 11 bases, in that order; junction bases with no gene match: 7. The CDR3 has 13 amino acids. The CDR3 DNA sequence: TGTGCCAGCAGTTACGTGGACAGGGAGAGGGCTTTCTTT. It yields the protein CASSYVDRERAFF.

This clonotype has a handful of counts. The chain employs TRBV12-5 and TRBJ2-1; possibly TRBD2 for D (5 bases). CDR3 length: 16 residues. V dropped 0 bases and J dropped 5 bases, with 14 bases sitting between them. CDR1 and CDR2 (germline): LGHNT, FRNRAP. Written as DNA, the CDR3 is TGTGCTAGTGGTTTGGTACTAGGTACCGCGGACAATGAGCAGTTCTTC. Translated: CASGLVLGTADNEQFF. The full variable domain, completed using reference TRBV12-5 and TRBJ2-1, is DARVTQTPRHKVTEMGQEVTMRCQPILGHNTVFWYRQTMMQGLELLAYFRNRAPLDDSGMPKDRFSAEMPDATLATLKIQPSEPRDSAVYFCASGLVLGTADNEQFFGPGTRLTVL.

The chain links TRBV7-9 to TRBJ2-4, with unresolved D. Per germline, CDR1 SEHNR and CDR2 FQNEAQ (reference sequence). V was shortened by 4 bases and J by 4 bases, with 5 bases between the two germline ends. This CDR3 comprises 12 residues. CDR3 region: CASSSPKNIQYF. In DNA, the CDR3 is TGTGCCAGCAGCTCACCGAAAAACATTCAGTACTTC. The full variable domain, rest sourced from reference TRBV7-9 and TRBJ2-4, is DTGVSQNPRHKITKRGQNVTFRCDPISEHNRLYWYRQTLGQGPEFLTYFQNEAQLEKSRLLSDRFSAERPKGSFSTLEIQRTEQGDSAMYLCASSSPKNIQYFGAGTRLSVL.

This clonotype was observed a handful of times. The chain uses TRBV10-3 and TRBJ1-2, with 9 nucleotides matching TRBD1. The germline V gene encodes CDR1 ENHRY and CDR2 SYGVKD. This CDR3 region has 14 residues. The J segment lost 6 bases and the V segment lost 5 bases, leaving 7 bases of the junction unmatched. CDR3 coding DNA: TGTGCCATCAGTCCCCGGACAGGGGCAAATGGCTACACCTTC. Residues: CAISPRTGANGYTF.

The chain has TRBV15 and TRBJ1-1; 9 bases match TRBD1. V trimming: 8 bases; J trimming: 4 bases; junction bases outside the gene matches: 5. The CDR3 spans 13 residues. The germline gives CDR1 LNHNV, CDR2 YYDKDF (reference sequence). This chain's CDR3 is CATEDRGGTEAFF. The CDR3 nucleotides read TGTGCCACCGAGGACAGGGGTGGCACTGAAGCTTTCTTT.

The chain couples TRBV28 to TRBJ2-5; D might be TRBD1 or TRBD2, each matching 5 bases. Trimming cost V 0 bases and J 2 bases, with 10 bases left between them. The CDR3 consists of 15 residues. Per germline, CDR1 MDHEN and CDR2 SYDVKM. The CDR3 DNA sequence: TGTGCCAGCAGTTTATGGGGGACGGATCAAGAGACCCAGTACTTC. Encoded protein: CASSLWGTDQETQYF.

This clonotype was counted between two and nine times. The chain is built from TRBV4-2 and TRBJ2-3; 8 nucleotides agree with TRBD2. CDR3 length: 18 amino acids. Germline CDR1 reads LGHNA; CDR2 reads YNFKEQ. V dropped 0 bases and J dropped 2; count of bases not matched to a gene: 10. The DNA of the CDR3 is TGTGCCAGCAGCCAAGATCGGGGTCTAGCGGGTTTCACAGATACGCAGTATTTT. Amino acids: CASSQDRGLAGFTDTQYF.

The chain links TRBV2 to TRBJ2-1, with D hard to call. The germline V and J ends were trimmed by 7 bases and 9 bases, with 10 bases remaining between them. CDR1 SNHLY and CDR2 FYNNEI come from the germline V gene. The CDR3 loop spans 11 amino acids. CDR3 protein: CASIGVIEQFF. In nucleotides, the CDR3 is TGTGCCAGCATTGGGGTCATTGAGCAGTTCTTC.

The J gene is TRBJ2-1, the V gene TRBV29-1; D perhaps matches TRBD2 (6 bases). There are 11 residues in the CDR3. The germline V gene has CDR1 SQVTM and CDR2 ANQGSEA. With 4 bases removed from V and 12 bases from J, the gap between germline ends came to 13 bases. Here the CDR3 DNA reads TGCAGCGTTGGGGACTCCCGAGTGCAGTTCTTC. Protein product: CSVGDSRVQFF.

The rearrangement links TRBV5-1 to TRBJ2-4; TRBD1 agrees at 8 bases. Germline V gene lookup returns CDR1 SGHRS and CDR2 YFSETQ. The V segment lost 2 bases and the J segment 2 bases; nucleotides outside the gene matches: 9. This CDR3 spans 17 amino acids. CDR3 coding DNA: TGCGCCAGCAGCTTTTTTCCGGGACAGGCCCCCAAAAACATTCAGTACTTC. Translating gives CASSFFPGQAPKNIQYF. The full variable domain, rest sourced from reference TRBV5-1 and TRBJ2-4, is KAGVTQTPRYLIKTRGQQVTLSCSPISGHRSVSWYQQTPGQGLQFLFEYFSETQRNKGNFPGRFSGRQFSNSRSEMNVSTLELGDSALYLCASSFFPGQAPKNIQYFGAGTRLSVL.

The chain combines TRBV28 with TRBJ2-7, with TRBD1 identical over 9 bases. The CDR3 runs 15 residues. Germline values: CDR1 MDHEN, CDR2 SYDVKM. The V segment lost 6 bases and the J segment 2 bases; nucleotides outside the gene matches: 8. As DNA, the CDR3 is TGTGCCAGCAGCCCAACTGGGGACAGGGCCTACGAGCAGTACTTC. Its protein product is CASSPTGDRAYEQYF.

V and J are TRBV7-9 and TRBJ1-3, with D tentatively TRBD1 (6 bases). CDR3 size: 15 residues. The germline V gene encodes CDR1 SEHNR and CDR2 FQNEAQ (reference sequence). V was pared by 2 bases and J by 0 bases, with 8 bases between. The CDR3 DNA sequence: TGTGCCAGCAGCTTACGGGGGGCCTCTGGAAACACCATATATTTT. This encodes CASSLRGASGNTIYF.

The V call is TRBV5-1, the J call TRBJ2-5, with D perhaps TRBD2 (5 bases). With the DNA end fitting TRBJ2-7 better, the J assignment may be wrong. Germline loops: CDR1 SGHRS, CDR2 YFSETQ. This CDR3 is built from 14 residues. The CDR3 loop reads CASSLNGRRDEQYF. The DNA for the CDR3 is TGCGCCAGCAGCTTGAACGGGCGGCGGGACGAGCAGTACTTC.

The V gene is TRBV11-2, the J gene TRBJ2-4, with D possibly being TRBD2 (6 bases). The J call may not be correct, given that the DNA end is closer to TRBJ2-5. The CDR3 runs to 21 residues. Germline loops: CDR1 SGHAT, CDR2 FQNNGV. The CDR3 DNA is TGTGCCAGCAGCTTAGTTCCCTACCCGGTCGGGAGACTAGAGGTTCGGGAGACCCAGTACTTC. Amino acids: CASSLVPYPVGRLEVRETQYF.

The rearrangement links TRBV5-6 to TRBJ1-1; perhaps TRBD1 as D (6 bases). The CDR3 contains 17 residues. V was trimmed by 5 bases and J by 0 bases, leaving 20 bases between them. Germline CDR1 SGHDT, CDR2 YYEEEE. CDR3 sequence (DNA): TGTGCCAGCAGACGATACGACAGGACAATCATGAACACTGAAGCTTTCTTT. Amino acids: CASRRYDRTIMNTEAFF.

A word on this clonotype: At one end, the junction sequence differs from germline, possibly due to a read error. The chain links TRBV29-1 to TRBJ1-1; D perhaps matches TRBD1 (6 bases). This CDR3 region has 17 residues. CDR1 and CDR2 (germline): SQVTM, ANQGSEA. CDR3 residues: CSVPSDSVILMNTGAFF. The CDR3 DNA reads TGCAGCGTCCCGTCGGACAGCGTGATCCTTATGAACACTGGAGCTTTCTTT.

This chain joins TRBV20-1 and TRBJ2-1; D perhaps matches TRBD1 (8 bases). The length of the CDR3 is 15 residues. Looked up from germline, CDR1 is DFQATT and CDR2 is SNEGSKA (reference sequence). Trimming cost V 3 bases and J 5 bases, with 17 bases left between them. The CDR3 bases are TGCAGTGCTAGGCCCGACAGGGGAGGGGACAATGAGCAGTTCTTC. Translating gives CSARPDRGGDNEQFF.

The sample holds many counts of this clonotype. This chain uses TRBV3-1 with TRBJ2-7; 10 bases are shared with TRBD2. From germline, CDR1 is LGHDT and CDR2 YNNKEL (reference sequence). J was trimmed by 0 bases and V by 1 base; bases with no gene match: 0. The CDR3 contains 15 residues. The CDR3 bases are TGTGCCAGCAGCCAAGGACTAGCGGGCTCCTACGAGCAGTACTTC. Its translation: CASSQGLAGSYEQYF.

This clonotype showed up just a few times. The chain uses TRBV12-3 or TRBV12-4 and TRBJ1-2; D is undetermined. There are 14 residues in the CDR3. V was clipped by 3 bases and J by 4 bases, with 12 bases between them. DNA of the CDR3: TGTGCCAGCAGTTTTGGTAGCCTATCCTATGGCTACACCTTC. Its translation is CASSFGSLSYGYTF.

In its sample, this clonotype was seen a few times. The rearrangement links TRBV9 to TRBJ2-1; a weak D match, TRBD2 (5 bases). Germline-derived CDR1 and CDR2 are SGDLS and YYNGEE. The length of the CDR3 is 16 residues. Trimming stripped 0 bases from V and 0 bases from J, with 10 bases between. The CDR3 sequence: CASSVDERISYNEQFF. CDR3 nucleotides: TGTGCCAGCAGCGTAGATGAGCGGATCTCCTACAATGAGCAGTTCTTC.

This clonotype was seen only a few times. The chain has TRBV20-1 and TRBJ2-4; 16 bases map to TRBD2. The CDR3 is 16 residues long. CDR1 and CDR2 (germline): DFQATT, SNEGSKA (reference sequence). V shed 2 bases, J shed 9 bases, and the junction held 7 bases outside the gene matches. The CDR3 protein is CSARTLGTSGRAIQYF. The DNA of the CDR3 is TGCAGTGCTAGAACCCTCGGGACTAGCGGGAGGGCCATTCAGTACTTC.

The chain uses TRBV12-3 or TRBV12-4 and TRBJ2-5; D gene ambiguous. Gene TRBJ2-7 matches the end of the DNA better, so the J call may be wrong. The CDR3 length is 14 residues. The CDR3 is CASSLNPAFYEQYF. The CDR3 DNA sequence: TGTGCCAGCAGTTTGAATCCGGCCTTCTACGAGCAGTACTTC.

This clonotype was seen only a few times. The rearrangement links TRBV6-5 to TRBJ2-7, with D perhaps TRBD1 (5 bases). The V end was cut by 5 bases, the J end by 1 base, with 12 bases between. CDR3 length: 14 amino acids. Germline V gene lookup returns CDR1 MNHEY and CDR2 SVGAGI. The CDR3 coding sequence is TGTGCCAGCAGTCAAGGGGTGGGGTCCTACGAGCAGTACTTC. This sequence encodes CASSQGVGSYEQYF.

This clonotype was observed once. CDR3 DNA sequence: TGCAGCATGGACGCGAGCTCCTACAATGAGCAGTTCTTC. It is translated as CSMDASSYNEQFF. The V and J genes are TRBV29-1 and TRBJ2-1; D gene uncertain. There are 13 residues in the CDR3. Trimming removed 8 bases at V and 0 bases at J, with 11 bases between. From germline, CDR1 is SQVTM and CDR2 ANQGSEA.